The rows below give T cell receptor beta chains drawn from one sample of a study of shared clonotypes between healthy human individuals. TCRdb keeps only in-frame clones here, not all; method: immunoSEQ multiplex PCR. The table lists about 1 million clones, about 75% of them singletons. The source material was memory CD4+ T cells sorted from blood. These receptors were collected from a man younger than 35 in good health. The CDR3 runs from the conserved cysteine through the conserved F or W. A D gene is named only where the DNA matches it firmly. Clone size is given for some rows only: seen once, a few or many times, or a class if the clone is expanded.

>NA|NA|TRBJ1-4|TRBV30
TGTGCCTGGAGTAGCCCAGGGGAAAAACTGTTTTTT
CAWSSPGEKLFF
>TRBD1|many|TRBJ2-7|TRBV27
TGTGCCAGCAGTAAGACAGGGGGAGGATCCTACGAGCAGTACTTC
CASSKTGGGSYEQYF
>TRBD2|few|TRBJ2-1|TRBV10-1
TGCGCCAGCAGTGGAGGGACTAGAGGGGGGAATGAGCAGTTCTTC
CASSGGTRGGNEQFF
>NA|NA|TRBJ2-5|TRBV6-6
TGTGCCAGCAGTTACTTTAAAGAGACCCAGTACTTC
CASSYFKETQYF
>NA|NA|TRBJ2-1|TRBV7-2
TGTGCCAGCAGCTCCAAATCCGGGATGGTCAATGAGCAGTTCTTC
CASSSKSGMVNEQFF
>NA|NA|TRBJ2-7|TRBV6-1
TGTGCCAGCAGTGAAAGGGGACCTTACGAGCAGTACTTC
CASSERGPYEQYF
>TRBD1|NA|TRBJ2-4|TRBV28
TGTGCCAGCAGTTTGCAGGGGGCTGCCAAAAACATTCAGTACTTC
CASSLQGAAKNIQYF
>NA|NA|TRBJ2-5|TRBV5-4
TGTGCCAGCAAGGGGGTCGGGGAGACCCAGTACTTC
CASKGVGETQYF
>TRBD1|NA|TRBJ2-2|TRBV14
TGTGCCAGCAGCCTTCGACAGGGGGTCACCGGGGAGCTGTTTTTT
CASSLRQGVTGELFF
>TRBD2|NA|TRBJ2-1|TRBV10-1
TGCGCCAGCAGTGAGTCCCTAGCGGACAATGAGCAGTTCTTC
CASSESLADNEQFF
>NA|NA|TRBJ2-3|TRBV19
TGTGCCAGTAGTACGCGAGGGGCCCCTCCAGATACGCAGTATTTT
CASSTRGAPPDTQYF
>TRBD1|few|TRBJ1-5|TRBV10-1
TGCGCCAGCAGTGAGCCTCCCGGGACAGATAATCAGCCCCAGCATTTT
CASSEPPGTDNQPQHF
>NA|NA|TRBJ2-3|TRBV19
TGTGCCAGTAGTATTACAGATACGCAGTATTTT
CASSITDTQYF
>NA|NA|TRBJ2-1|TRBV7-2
TGTGCCAGCAGCTTAGTAAGCCTGCCCCCAAACAATGAGCAGTTCTTC
CASSLVSLPPNNEQFF
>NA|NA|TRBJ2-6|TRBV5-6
TGTGCCAGCAGCTTGGATCAGGGGACCGGGGCCAACGTCCTGACTTTC
CASSLDQGTGANVLTF
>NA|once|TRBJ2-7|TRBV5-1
TGCGCCAGCAGCGCGGGAAACTCCTTCTACGAGCAGTACTTC
CASSAGNSFYEQYF
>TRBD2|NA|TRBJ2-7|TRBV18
TGTGCCAGCTCAACAGCCCCGGGACTAATGGACGAGCAGTACTTC
CASSTAPGLMDEQYF
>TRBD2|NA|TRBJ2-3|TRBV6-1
TGTGCCAGCATCCCTAGCGGGGGAACAGATACGCAGTATTTT
CASIPSGGTDTQYF
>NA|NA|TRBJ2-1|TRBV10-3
TGTGCCATCAGTTATCAGCTTAATGAGCAGTTCTTC
CAISYQLNEQFF
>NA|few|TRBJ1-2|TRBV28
TGTGCCAGCAGTACCAGCGGGACACTTATTGAGTATGGCTACACCTTC
CASSTSGTLIEYGYTF
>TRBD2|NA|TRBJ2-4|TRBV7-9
TGTGCCAGCAGCTTTAGCGGGTCGAAAAACATTCAGTACTTC
CASSFSGSKNIQYF
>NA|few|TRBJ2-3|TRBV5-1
TGCGCCAGCAGAGGGGCAACAGATACGCAGTATTTT
CASRGATDTQYF
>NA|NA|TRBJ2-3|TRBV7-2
TGTGCCAGCAGCTTAGGGCTTGTGACTAGGGGCACAGATACGCAGTATTTT
CASSLGLVTRGTDTQYF
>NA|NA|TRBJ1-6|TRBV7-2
TGTGCCAGCAGCCCTCGGGACGGCTATAATTCACCCCTCCACTTT
CASSPRDGYNSPLHF
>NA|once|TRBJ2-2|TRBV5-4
TGTGCCAGCAGCTCAAGGGACAAAGCGAACACCGGGGAGCTGTTTTTT
CASSSRDKANTGELFF
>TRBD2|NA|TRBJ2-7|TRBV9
TGTGCCAGCACTGCTAAAGGGAGGGCCGTTTTGAATTCTGACTACGAGCAGTACTTC
CASTAKGRAVLNSDYEQYF
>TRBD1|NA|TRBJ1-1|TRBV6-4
TGTGCCAGCAGCGTGCGGACAGGGGAACTTTCTGAAGCTTTCTTT
CASSVRTGELSEAFF
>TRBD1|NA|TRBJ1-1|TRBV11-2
TGTGCCAGCAGCCGGACAGGGTTCGAAGCTTTCTTT
CASSRTGFEAFF
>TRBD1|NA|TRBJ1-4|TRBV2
TGTGCCACCTACCTTACAGGGGAGGAGGGGGAAAAACTGTTTTTT
CATYLTGEEGEKLFF
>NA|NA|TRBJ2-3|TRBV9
TGTGCCAGCAGCGTCCGGGACACCCGCACAGATACGCAGTATTTT
CASSVRDTRTDTQYF
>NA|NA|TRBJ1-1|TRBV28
TGTGCCAGCAGTTTAAAGGGCCGGGGGACCAACACTGAAGCTTTCTTT
CASSLKGRGTNTEAFF
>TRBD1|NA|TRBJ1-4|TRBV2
TGTGCCAGCTTGCGGGACAGCCTAAATGAAAAACTGTTTTTT
CASLRDSLNEKLFF
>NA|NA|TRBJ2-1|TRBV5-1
TGCGCCAGCAGTATCTTGGACAGAGTCTACAATGAGCAGTTCTTC
CASSILDRVYNEQFF
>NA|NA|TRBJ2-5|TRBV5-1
TGCGCCAGCAGCTTGAGCGGAGACCGACAAGAGACCCAGTACTTC
CASSLSGDRQETQYF
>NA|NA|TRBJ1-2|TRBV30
TGTGCCTGGAGAGTCACCGGGACCCCTCTGGGTTATGGCTACACCTTC
CAWRVTGTPLGYGYTF
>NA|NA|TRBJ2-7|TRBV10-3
TGTGCCATCAGTGAGAGCGGTAGCCCACCCCCCGAGCAGTACTTC
CAISESGSPPPEQYF
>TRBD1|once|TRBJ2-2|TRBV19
TGTGCCGGCAGGACAGGGTCCACCGGGGAGCTGTTTTTT
CAGRTGSTGELFF
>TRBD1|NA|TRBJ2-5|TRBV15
TGTGCCACCAGCAGAGGGGACAGGGGTACACAAGAGACCCAGTACTTC
CATSRGDRGTQETQYF